Presented here are 22 T cell receptor beta chains from one specimen sequenced in a study of graft-versus-host responses after intestinal transplantation. Sequencing used immunoSEQ multiplex PCR; TCRdb keeps in-frame clones, though not all of them. The table shows a few thousand clones, with around three quarters occurring only once. Sample: PBMCs, taken approximately 310 days after intestinal transplant. The receptors stem from a human patient who received an intestinal transplant, so some T cells may come from the graft donor.

This clone is judged large. The chain carries TRBV4-3 and TRBJ2-2; D may be TRBD1 or TRBD2 (5 bases each). Germline lookup yields CDR1 LGHNA and CDR2 YSLEER. Between the trimmed V and J ends, which lost 3 bases and 3 bases, there was a span of 17 bases. CDR3 size: 17 residues. Here the CDR3 reads CASSQAPGRKDTGELFF. The CDR3 bases are TGCGCCAGCAGCCAGGCCCCAGGGAGAAAGGACACCGGGGAGCTGTTTTTT.

This clone was seen once. The chain has TRBV15 and TRBJ1-5, with a possible D match to TRBD1 (6 bases). V lost 1 base, J lost 5 bases, and 12 bases lay in between. Germline V lookup: CDR1 LNHNV, CDR2 YYDKDF (reference sequence). CDR3 size: 15 residues. The CDR3 DNA sequence: TGTGCCACCAGCAGAGCGACAGGAGGGGATCAGCCCCAGCATTTT. Its protein is CATSRATGGDQPQHF.

This clone is medium-sized (0.01 to 0.1%) by share. The V gene is TRBV28, the J gene TRBJ2-7; TRBD2 is a possible D gene (5 bases). Germline V gene lookup returns CDR1 MDHEN and CDR2 SYDVKM. V lost 7 bases and J 0 bases, leaving 16 bases between the germline ends. The length of the CDR3 is 15 residues. CDR3 sequence: CASTQPGFSSYEQYF. The CDR3, as DNA: TGTGCCAGCACACAGCCGGGATTTAGCTCCTACGAGCAGTACTTC.

The chain carries TRBV2 and TRBJ2-3, with TRBD2 as a possible D gene (5 bases). This CDR3 has 11 residues. The ends were cut back, 5 bases at V and 6 bases at J, with 6 bases in the middle. Per the germline V gene, CDR1 is SNHLY and CDR2 is FYNNEI. The CDR3 sequence is CASSIADTQYF. Here the CDR3 DNA reads TGTGCCAGCAGTATAGCGGATACGCAGTATTTT.

This chain links TRBV6-4 with TRBJ2-3, with 8 bases lining up with TRBD2. V dropped 4 bases and J dropped 2; count of bases not matched to a gene: 2. Germline loops: CDR1 MRHNA, CDR2 SNTAGT. The CDR3 spans 14 residues. CDR3 residues: CASSAGGATDTQYF. The CDR3 nucleotides are TGTGCCAGCAGTGCCGGGGGGGCCACAGATACGCAGTATTTT.

J is TRBJ2-2 and V is TRBV4-3, with 10 bases fitting TRBD2. Germline V gene lookup returns CDR1 LGHNA and CDR2 YSLEER. The CDR3 runs to 16 residues. J was trimmed by 7 bases and V by 0 bases; bases with no gene match: 5. The chain's CDR3 is CASSQEPSGGVGELFF. The CDR3, as DNA: TGCGCCAGCAGCCAAGAACCTAGCGGGGGTGTCGGGGAGCTGTTTTTT.

This clone appeared a few times. The chain links TRBV19 to TRBJ2-3; possibly TRBD1 or TRBD2 for D (5 bases each). Germline CDR1 is LNHDA and CDR2 is SQIVND (reference sequence). The CDR3 is 15 amino acids. Trimming took 3 bases from V and 5 from J, leaving 15 bases between them. CDR3: CASSILGDVEDTQYF. In DNA, the CDR3 is TGTGCCAGTAGTATCCTCGGGGACGTAGAAGATACGCAGTATTTT.

This clone was observed a handful of times. The chain combines TRBV4-1 with TRBJ1-6; D unclear. The CDR3 is 16 residues long. V was cut by 0 bases and J by 6 bases, with 12 bases left in between. The germline gives CDR1 MGHRA, CDR2 YSYEKL. The CDR3 here is CASSQEPGYTNSPLHF. CDR3 DNA: TGCGCCAGCAGCCAAGAGCCCGGGTATACTAATTCACCCCTCCACTTT.

This clone has just a few counts. The chain combines TRBV28 with TRBJ2-1, with 10 nucleotides matching TRBD1. The germline CDR1 and CDR2 sequences are MDHEN and SYDVKM. This CDR3 region has 15 residues. The V segment lost 8 bases and the J segment 2 bases; nucleotides outside the gene matches: 6. CDR3 in amino acids: CASEEGQGTYNEQFF. For the CDR3, the DNA is TGTGCCAGCGAAGAGGGACAGGGGACCTACAATGAGCAGTTCTTC. The full variable domain, rest sourced from reference TRBV28 and TRBJ2-1, is DVKVTQSSRYLVKRTGEKVFLECVQDMDHENMFWYRQDPGLGLRLIYFSYDVKMKEKGDIPEGYSVSREKKERFSLILESASTNQTSMYLCASEEGQGTYNEQFFGPGTRLTVL.

The V gene is TRBV25-1, the J gene TRBJ2-7; 12 nucleotides match TRBD2. CDR3 length: 18 residues. Germline CDR1 MGHDK, CDR2 SYGVNS. V was pared by 5 bases and J by 3 bases, with 14 bases of the junction left unmatched. The chain's CDR3 is CASSNSLAGGPDIYEQYF. The CDR3 DNA reads as TGTGCCAGCAGTAACTCTCTAGCGGGGGGGCCCGACATCTACGAGCAGTACTTC.

The chain links TRBV21-1 to TRBJ2-5; the table names TRBD1, a call not compared with the DNA. The closer fit of TRBJ2-7 to the DNA end suggests the J call may be wrong. TRBV21-1 is given as a pseudogene. The CDR3 loop spans 15 amino acids. CDR3 DNA sequence: TGTGCCAGCAGCTTACCTGACAGGGTGACATACGAGCAGTACTTC. Translating it yields CASSLPDRVTYEQYF.

This clone turned up a few times. The chain joins TRBV6-1 to TRBJ2-2; either TRBD1 or TRBD2 may fit D (5 bases each). This CDR3 has 14 amino acids. Germline V gene data show CDR1 as MNHNS and CDR2 as SASEGT. Deletions cut 4 bases from V and 5 bases from J, with 11 bases between. The chain's CDR3 is CASSVLEGTGELFF. Here the CDR3 DNA reads TGTGCCAGCAGTGTGTTAGAGGGGACCGGGGAGCTGTTTTTT.

This clone was counted only a few times. The V and J genes are TRBV6-1 and TRBJ1-4; D unclear. Germline V CDR1 and CDR2: MNHNS, SASEGT. The CDR3 has 16 residues. V was trimmed by 2 bases and J by 0 bases, leaving 10 bases between them. This CDR3 reads CASSENRYATNEKLFF. The CDR3 DNA reads TGTGCCAGCAGTGAAAACAGATATGCAACTAATGAAAAACTGTTTTTT.

The chain links TRBV6-5 to TRBJ2-7, with 11 bases that match TRBD1. The CDR3 is 14 amino acids. Germline V lookup: CDR1 MNHEY, CDR2 SVGAGI. The J segment lost 4 bases and the V segment lost 6 bases, leaving 5 bases of the junction unmatched. As DNA, the CDR3 is TGTGCCAGCAGCGCCGGGACAGGGGGGTACGAGCAGTACTTC. Translation gives CASSAGTGGYEQYF.

The rearrangement uses TRBV11-2 and TRBJ1-1; 8 nucleotides align to TRBD1. The V and J ends lost 5 bases and 3 bases, in that order; junction bases with no gene match: 5. Germline CDR1 is SGHAT and CDR2 is FQNNGV. The CDR3 runs to 14 residues. The CDR3 sequence is CASSVQGGDTEAFF. CDR3 sequence (DNA): TGTGCCAGCAGCGTACAGGGGGGCGACACTGAAGCTTTCTTT.

About this clone itself: Other DNA sequences in this specimen translate into the identical CDR3. This chain uses TRBV4-3 with TRBJ2-3; D may correspond to TRBD1 or TRBD2 (5 bases each). This CDR3 has 12 amino acids. Germline V gives CDR1 LGHNA, CDR2 YSLEER. Trimming removed 1 base at V and 6 bases at J, with 5 bases between. Written as DNA, the CDR3 is TGCGCCAGCAGCCAAGGGGGGGATACGCAGTATTTT. It encodes CASSQGGDTQYF.

The rearrangement uses TRBV6-4 and TRBJ2-3, with D perhaps given as TRBD1 or TRBD2 (6 bases each). Trimming took off 2 bases at V and 4 bases at J, with 7 bases between the two ends. The CDR3 contains 13 residues. Germline CDR1 is MRHNA and CDR2 is SNTAGT. The CDR3 DNA reads TGTGCCAGCAGTGACGGGGGGCCAGATACGCAGTATTTT. Amino acid sequence: CASSDGGPDTQYF.

The chain combines TRBV5-1 with TRBJ1-3; TRBD1 matches 7 bases. Germline CDR1 and CDR2: SGHRS and YFSETQ. The ends lost 4 bases at V and 0 bases at J; junction bases unmatched: 7. There are 16 residues in the CDR3. The CDR3 protein is CASSNRDRDSGNTIYF. CDR3 coding DNA: TGCGCCAGCAGCAACCGGGACAGAGACTCTGGAAACACCATATATTTT.

The J gene is TRBJ2-5, the V gene TRBV7-2; 7 bases fit TRBD2. The ends lost 2 bases at V and 1 base at J; junction bases unmatched: 1. This CDR3 is built from 14 residues. Germline V gene sequence: CDR1 SGHTA, CDR2 FQGNSA. CDR3 nucleotides: TGTGCCAGCAGCTTAAGCGGGGCCCAAGAGACCCAGTACTTC. Amino acid sequence: CASSLSGAQETQYF. The whole variable domain, remainder taken from reference TRBV7-2 and TRBJ2-5, is GAGVSQSPSNKVTEKGKDVELRCDPISGHTALYWYRQSLGQGLEFLIYFQGNSAPDKSGLPSDRFSAERTGGSVSTLTIQRTQQEDSAVYLCASSLSGAQETQYFGPGTRLLVL.

This clone was seen a handful of times. The sample holds other DNA sequences that translate to the same CDR3. This chain joins TRBV11-3 and TRBJ2-1; D gene ambiguous. The CDR3 covers 11 residues. V was trimmed by 3 bases and J by 10 bases, leaving 7 bases between them. The germline CDR1 and CDR2 sequences are SGHNT and YENEEA. CDR3 sequence reads: CASSLTWEQFF. The DNA for the CDR3 is TGTGCCAGCAGCTTGACCTGGGAGCAGTTCTTC. Combining the CDR3 with reference TRBV11-3 and TRBJ2-1 gives the whole variable domain EAGVVQSPRYKIIEKKQPVAFWCNPISGHNTLYWYLQNLGQGPELLIRYENEEAVDDSQLPKDRFSAERLKGVDSTLKIQPAELGDSAVYLCASSLTWEQFFGPGTRLTVL.

The chain uses TRBV5-6 and TRBJ1-2, with 7 bases identical to TRBD1. Germline V lookup: CDR1 SGHDT, CDR2 YYEEEE. Trimming removed 1 base from V and 3 bases from J; junction bases left unmatched: 9. This CDR3 has 16 amino acids. The CDR3 region has the DNA TGTGCCAGCAGCTTGAGTACAGGGGCAGGAGACTATGGCTACACCTTC. Protein product: CASSLSTGAGDYGYTF.

The chain joins TRBV6-1 to TRBJ2-7; 9 bases line up with TRBD2. Losses at the gene ends were 5 bases for V and 13 bases for J; bases not matched to a gene: 18. CDR3 length: 15 residues. The V gene's germline CDR1 is MNHNS and CDR2 SASEGT. This CDR3 reads CASSSTRGPSGVFYF. DNA of the CDR3: TGTGCCAGCAGTTCTACTCGGGGCCCTAGCGGGGTGTTTTACTTC.